The sequence of this TCR beta chain was determined in a study of early T cells in non-severe SARS-CoV-2 infection. In the study overall: Bulk RNA taken from unsorted whole blood was sequenced, leaving chains unpaired. Study-wide findings and caveats: VDJdb-based annotation leaned toward anti-spike CD8 responses and missed private and CD4 specificities.

The CDR3 loop spans 16 amino acids. Unmatched junction bases numbered 6, after V lost 4 bases and J lost 0 bases. CDR1 MNHEY and CDR2 SMNVEV come from the germline V gene (reference sequence). In the case of this clonotype: Its specificity is unknown.

Attached unique molecular identifiers marked individual cDNA molecules. TCRdb re-called the 5' RACE reads with MiXCR, one entry per CDR3 protein. The sample contains 50,000 or so distinct CDR3 sequences, around 8% of which appear only once. This chain uses TRBV27 with TRBJ1-1, with 9 bases matching TRBD1. Sequencing was carried out using whole blood. The TCR comes from an adult who was a healthcare worker with PCR-confirmed SARS-CoV-2 infection or an uninfected control (not recorded which). CDR3 bases: TGTGCCAGCAGTTCACAGGGGGCTGGAATGAACACTGAAGCTTTCTTT. It is translated as CASSSQGAGMNTEAFF.